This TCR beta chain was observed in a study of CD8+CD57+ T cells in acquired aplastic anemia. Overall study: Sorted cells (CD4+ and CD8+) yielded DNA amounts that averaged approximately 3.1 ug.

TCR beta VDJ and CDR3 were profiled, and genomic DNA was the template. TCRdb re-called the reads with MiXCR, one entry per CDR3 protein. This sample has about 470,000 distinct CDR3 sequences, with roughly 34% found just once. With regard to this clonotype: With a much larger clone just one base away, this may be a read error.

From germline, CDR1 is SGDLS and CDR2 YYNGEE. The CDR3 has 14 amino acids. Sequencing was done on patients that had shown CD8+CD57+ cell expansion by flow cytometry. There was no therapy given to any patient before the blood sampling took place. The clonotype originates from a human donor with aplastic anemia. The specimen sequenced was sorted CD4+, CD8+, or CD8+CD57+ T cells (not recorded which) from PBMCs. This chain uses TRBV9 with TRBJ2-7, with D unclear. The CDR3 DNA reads TGTGCCAGCAGTCCTATTTATCCTTCCTACGGGCAGTACTTC. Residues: CASSPIYPSYGQYF.